The clone carrying this T cell receptor beta chain has more than one count but fewer than ten. Treatment: preoperative locoregional IRX-2 cytokine immunotherapy. This record comes from a study of preoperative IRX-2 immunotherapy in early breast cancer. The repertoire was sequenced with immunoSEQ multiplex PCR; TCRdb's copy has only in-frame clones and lacks some. The data contain roughly 40,000 clones, approximately 80% of them seen just once; the ten biggest clones take up approximately 1.2%. CDR3 size: 15 residues. Between the trimmed V and J ends, which lost 0 bases and 0 bases, there was a span of 8 bases. Germline CDR1 SGHRS, CDR2 YFSETQ.

This sequence was found in a human donor with breast cancer. The chain links TRBV5-1 to TRBJ2-3, with no clear D. The source was tumor tissue, collected after IRX-2 immunotherapy. The CDR3 DNA sequence: TGCGCCAGCAGCTTGGTCTTAGCTAGCACAGATACGCAGTATTTT. Translating it yields CASSLVLASTDTQYF.